Below are 4 T cell receptor beta chains sequenced from a single sample in a study of cytomegalovirus exposure and HLA in healthy donors. Vbeta (60) and Jbeta (13) primers were used in the PCR. Some clones are missing from TCRdb's copy, which holds only in-frame ones; the method was immunoSEQ multiplex PCR. The repertoire holds fewer than 200,000 clones, with about 80% as singletons. The sample taken for sequencing was PBMCs. All receptors derive from a woman in her 50s in good health and CMV-seropositive.

Details on this clone: Other DNA sequences in this specimen translate into the identical CDR3. The chain employs TRBV7-6 and TRBJ1-2; 7 nucleotides agree with TRBD1. The CDR3 runs to 13 residues. The ends lost 5 bases at V and 2 bases at J; junction bases unmatched: 2. Per germline, CDR1 SGHVS and CDR2 FNYEAQ. CDR3 protein: CASSPTGNYGYTF. CDR3 bases: TGTGCCAGCAGCCCGACAGGGAACTATGGCTACACCTTC. The whole variable domain, remainder taken from reference TRBV7-6 and TRBJ1-2, is GAGVSQSPRYKVTKRGQDVALRCDPISGHVSLYWYRQALGQGPEFLTYFNYEAQQDKSGLPNDRFSAERPEGSISTLTIQRTEQRDSAMYRCASSPTGNYGYTFGSGTRLTVV.

The CDR3 here is CASSQEAGIPNYGYTF. CDR3 bases: TGCGCCAGCAGCCAAGAAGCAGGGATACCTAACTATGGCTACACCTTC. V gene TRBV4-3 combines with J gene TRBJ1-2; D is perhaps TRBD1 (5 bases). This CDR3 is 16 amino acids long. The germline V and J ends were trimmed by 0 bases and 0 bases, with 11 bases remaining between them. Looked up from germline, CDR1 is LGHNA and CDR2 is YSLEER.

This chain uses TRBV7-8 with TRBJ2-5, with 9 bases that match TRBD2. The V and J ends lost 3 bases and 0 bases, in that order; junction bases with no gene match: 2. CDR1 is SGHVS and CDR2 is FQNEAQ in the germline V gene. This CDR3 contains 15 residues. The CDR3: CASSFSGGNQETQYF. CDR3 coding DNA: TGTGCCAGCAGCTTTAGCGGGGGCAACCAAGAGACCCAGTACTTC.

This sequence joins TRBV28 and TRBJ2-2, with 7 bases matching TRBD1. V lost 4 bases to trimming and J lost 6 bases; unmatched junction nucleotides: 8. This CDR3 is built from 15 residues. From germline, CDR1 is MDHEN and CDR2 SYDVKM. In DNA, the CDR3 is TGTGCCAGCAGTTCCCAGGGGACAGTGGCCGGGGAGCTGTTTTTT. Translating gives CASSSQGTVAGELFF.